Included here is one TCR beta chain sequence, with context. Antigen unknown. The data derive from a study of graft-versus-host responses after intestinal transplantation. On the study more broadly: Isolated intestinal, liver-intestinal, or multivisceral transplants were what recipients had. All of the recipients had induction that used anti-thymocyte globulin, then tacrolimus and steroids for approximately 3 years. Findings and caveats of the study: The authors found GvH clones in recipient marrow, some appearing first in ileum or blood.

The CDR3 length is 14 residues. The ends were cut back, 7 bases at V and 7 bases at J, with 20 bases in the middle. Germline-derived CDR1 and CDR2 are SNHLY and FYNNEI. Here immunoSEQ multiplex PCR was the method, and the copy in TCRdb shows in-frame clones only, minus some. The sample includes about 110,000 clones, over 80% of them seen just once. The TCR comes from a human donor who was the organ donor for an intestinal transplant. The genes are TRBV2 and TRBJ2-7; possibly TRBD1 or TRBD2 for D (7 bases each). Here the sequenced sample was unstimulated CD4+ T cells sorted from spleen or lymph node cells, taken before transplant. This CDR3 is CASTRGGGAQEQYF. CDR3 in DNA: TGTGCCAGCACTCGGGGAGGGGGCGCGCAGGAGCAGTACTTC.